The 20 T cell receptor beta chains in this list originate from one sample, sequenced in a study of T cell responses to AZD1222 COVID-19 vaccine (dated by TCRdb to the early 2020s). The intended sense of this specimen's time point label: about 28 days (+/-7) after the second vaccine dose. What the treatment or condition label conveys for this sample: meningococcal conjugate vaccine given as trial control. Library generation was performed with the immunoSEQ multiplex PCR assay. The table was pulled from immuneACCESS by TCRdb, which kept in-frame rearrangements only. Such tables lose some clones; where checked, under half of the loss comes from unresolved V genes, and the rest has no known cause. The sample records fewer than 200,000 clones, more than 90% of which are singletons. The top ten hold approximately 4% of the sample. The specimen was peripheral blood, collected 28 days after the second dose of the MenACWY control vaccine. The source is an adult who received the MenACWY meningococcal vaccine as a control.

The chain is built from TRBV28 and TRBJ1-3; D ambiguous. This CDR3 has 14 residues. CDR1 is MDHEN and CDR2 is SYDVKM in the germline V gene. Trimming took 7 bases from V and 0 from J, leaving 10 bases between them. The CDR3 DNA reads as TGTGCCAGCAAACGGGAGAGCTCTGGAAACACCATATATTTT. Its translation: CASKRESSGNTIYF.

The chain employs TRBV5-1 and TRBJ2-2; TRBD1 agrees at 7 bases. CDR3 length: 16 amino acids. Germline V gene data show CDR1 as SGHRS and CDR2 as YFSETQ. V shed 1 base, J shed 0 bases, and the junction held 3 bases outside the gene matches. The CDR3: CASSLLGTANTGELFF. The DNA of the CDR3 is TGCGCCAGCAGCTTGCTCGGGACAGCGAACACCGGGGAGCTGTTTTTT.

The J gene is TRBJ2-5, the V gene TRBV5-4, with 7 bases identical to TRBD1. CDR1 and CDR2 (germline): SGHNT, YYREEE (reference sequence). This CDR3 has 15 amino acids. V was pared by 4 bases and J by 5 bases, with 11 bases of the junction left unmatched. In nucleotides, the CDR3 is TGTGCCAGCAGCAGAGACACAGGGGCAGGGGAGACCCAGTACTTC. Translation: CASSRDTGAGETQYF.

This clone was detected a few times. V usage is TRBV7-8 and J usage is TRBJ2-7, with D perhaps TRBD1 or TRBD2 (5 bases each). Germline CDR1 is SGHVS and CDR2 is FQNEAQ. CDR3 length: 12 amino acids. V dropped 1 base and J dropped 6 bases, with 7 bases sitting between them. CDR3 bases: TGTGCCAGCAGCTTAGGGGGGAGCGAGCAGTACTTC. Its protein is CASSLGGSEQYF.

V gene TRBV28 combines with J gene TRBJ2-3; the D gene is possibly TRBD2 (5 bases). Germline V gene sequence: CDR1 MDHEN, CDR2 SYDVKM. Deletions cut 4 bases from V and 2 bases from J, with 10 bases between. The CDR3 length is 14 residues. This CDR3 reads CASSWSDFTDTQYF. The CDR3 nucleotides read TGTGCCAGCAGTTGGTCGGACTTCACAGATACGCAGTATTTT.

The chain uses TRBV7-2 and TRBJ2-1; the match to TRBD2 covers 11 bases. Germline V CDR1 and CDR2: SGHTA, FQGNSA. Unmatched junction bases numbered 7, after V lost 7 bases and J lost 5 bases. The CDR3 sequence is 15 residues long. The CDR3 here is CASTVSGRAHNEQFF. The DNA of the CDR3 is TGTGCCAGCACCGTTAGCGGGAGGGCCCACAATGAGCAGTTCTTC.

The chain has TRBV14 and TRBJ2-5; 12 nucleotides agree with TRBD1. The germline V gene has CDR1 SGHDN and CDR2 FVKESK. The CDR3 contains 17 residues. The J segment lost 4 bases and the V segment lost 4 bases, leaving 10 bases of the junction unmatched. CDR3 protein: CASSLGGDRGRRETQYF. The CDR3, as DNA: TGTGCCAGCAGCCTTGGAGGGGACAGGGGGCGAAGAGAGACCCAGTACTTC.

The chain uses TRBV2 and TRBJ2-7; D is uncertain. Looked up from germline, CDR1 is SNHLY and CDR2 is FYNNEI. The V and J ends lost 1 base and 5 bases respectively, with 9 bases between them. CDR3 length equals 13 residues. Here the CDR3 reads CASSEGRNDEQYF. The CDR3 DNA is TGTGCCAGCAGTGAAGGGCGAAATGACGAGCAGTACTTC.

This clone came up once. The chain employs TRBV18 and TRBJ1-1; the D is unclear. The CDR3 spans 15 residues. Trimming shortened V by 0 bases and J by 0 bases, and 8 bases separated the two germline ends. CDR1 and CDR2 from the germline V gene are KGHSH and LQKENI. The CDR3 sequence: CASSPPSGMNTEAFF. As DNA, the CDR3 is TGTGCCAGCTCACCACCCTCGGGTATGAACACTGAAGCTTTCTTT.

The genes are TRBV7-8 and TRBJ1-4; D is possibly TRBD1 (5 bases). The germline V gene encodes CDR1 SGHVS and CDR2 FQNEAQ. Trimming removed 4 bases at V and 2 bases at J, with 11 bases between. The CDR3 is made up of 15 amino acids. CDR3 sequence reads: CASSSQRGTNEKLFF. CDR3 DNA: TGTGCCAGCAGCTCCCAGCGGGGGACTAATGAAAAACTGTTTTTT.

The CDR3 sequence: CASSSASGNVEQYF. In DNA, the CDR3 is TGCGCCAGCAGCTCGGCTAGCGGGAACGTGGAGCAGTACTTC. V is TRBV5-1 and J is TRBJ2-7; TRBD2 matches 9 bases. Germline V gives CDR1 SGHRS, CDR2 YFSETQ. The CDR3 totals 14 residues. J gave up 7 bases and V 3 bases, and 8 bases lay outside the gene matches.

This clone was counted a single time. In DNA, the CDR3 is TGCGCCAGCAGTGAATTTAGCACTGAAGCTTTCTTT. Amino acids: CASSEFSTEAFF. This sequence joins TRBV10-2 and TRBJ1-1, with no clear D. The CDR3 length is 12 residues. CDR1 is WSHSY and CDR2 is SAAADI in the germline V gene. V was trimmed by 3 bases and J by 4 bases, leaving 6 bases between them.

This clone was seen a handful of times. The chain couples TRBV29-1 to TRBJ1-2; 7 nucleotides line up with TRBD1. The germline V gene has CDR1 SQVTM and CDR2 ANQGSEA. Trimming cost V 8 bases and J 8 bases; bases outside gene matches: 14. The CDR3 runs 13 residues. CDR3 sequence reads: CSSDTGQVGGYTF. CDR3 DNA: TGCAGCTCCGATACAGGACAGGTTGGCGGCTACACCTTC. Looking up the rest from reference TRBV29-1 and TRBJ1-2 gives the full variable domain: SAVISQKPSRDICQRGTSLTIQCQVDSQVTMMFWYRQQPGQSLTLIATANQGSEATYESGFVIDKFPISRPNLTFSTLTVSNMSPEDSSIYLCSSDTGQVGGYTFGSGTRLTVV.

The CDR3 sequence: CASSLYAGANQPQHF. CDR3 DNA: TGTGCCAGCAGTTTATACGCAGGGGCCAATCAGCCCCAGCATTTT. The J gene is TRBJ1-5, the V gene TRBV28, with D possibly matching TRBD1 (6 bases). V lost 1 base and J lost 3, with 10 bases in between. This CDR3 is 15 amino acids long. Germline V gives CDR1 MDHEN, CDR2 SYDVKM. The full variable domain, completed using reference TRBV28 and TRBJ1-5, is DVKVTQSSRYLVKRTGEKVFLECVQDMDHENMFWYRQDPGLGLRLIYFSYDVKMKEKGDIPEGYSVSREKKERFSLILESASTNQTSMYLCASSLYAGANQPQHFGDGTRLSIL.

The rearrangement links TRBV28 to TRBJ2-7; no reliable D call. Trimming stripped 2 bases from V and 4 bases from J, with 6 bases between. CDR3 size: 12 residues. Germline assignment: CDR1 MDHEN and CDR2 SYDVKM. For the CDR3, the DNA is TGTGCCAGCAGTTTAGATGGATACGAGCAGTACTTC. This gives the protein CASSLDGYEQYF.

The chain links TRBV5-4 to TRBJ2-3; D is undetermined. In germline, CDR1 is SGHNT, CDR2 YYREEE (reference sequence). The ends were cut back, 3 bases at V and 6 bases at J, with 11 bases in the middle. This CDR3 has 13 residues. The CDR3 DNA is TGTGCCAGCAGCTCCGAGTCCCTGGATACGCAGTATTTT. Translating it yields CASSSESLDTQYF.

This rearrangement joins TRBV14 to TRBJ2-3, with D unclear. Germline values: CDR1 SGHDN, CDR2 FVKESK. V lost 4 bases, J lost 0 bases, and 11 bases lay in between. This CDR3 contains 15 residues. CDR3 nucleotide sequence: TGTGCCAGCAGCCCCGCAAGACCTAGCACAGATACGCAGTATTTT. It codes for CASSPARPSTDTQYF.

The chain recombines TRBV6-2 or TRBV6-3 with TRBJ2-7; the D is unclear. Per the germline V gene, CDR1 is MNHEY and CDR2 is SVGEGT. The CDR3 runs 17 residues. Trimming took off 2 bases at V and 2 bases at J, with 19 bases between the two ends. The CDR3 nucleotides read TGTGCCAGCAGTTACAGGTCTGCGGCTAAGGCCCCCTACGAGCAGTACTTC. It encodes CASSYRSAAKAPYEQYF.

This rearrangement joins TRBV3-1 (or the pseudogene TRBV3-2) to TRBJ1-1; D is uncertain. CDR1 is LGHDT, CDR2 YNNKEL, per germline (reference sequence). With 2 bases removed from V and 7 bases from J, the gap between germline ends came to 14 bases. The CDR3 contains 14 residues. The CDR3 sequence is CASSQPGLSREAFF. Written as DNA, the CDR3 is TGTGCCAGCAGCCAACCGGGTCTCTCCCGTGAAGCTTTCTTT.

This chain uses TRBV5-6 with TRBJ2-1; weak D call: TRBD1 (6 bases). CDR1 is SGHDT, CDR2 YYEEEE, per germline. Deletions cut 0 bases from V and 3 bases from J, with 7 bases between. The CDR3 covers 14 residues. The CDR3 region has the DNA TGTGCCAGCAGCTTGGGAGGGGGCTACAATGAGCAGTTCTTC. This gives the protein CASSLGGGYNEQFF.